This T cell receptor beta chain was documented in a study of CXCR3-negative and CXCR3-positive naive CD8 T cells. Study-wide results and caveats: CXCR3-positive naive cells carried more hydrophobic TRB CDR3s than CXCR3-negative ones.

Note on this clonotype: Its antigen is currently unknown.

Per germline, CDR1 DFQATT and CDR2 SNEGSKA (reference sequence). The CDR3 is made up of 15 amino acids. The method, 5' RACE with UMI labels, was used to prepare the TRB cDNA libraries. TCRdb derives one entry per CDR3 protein from the 5' RACE reads, leaving out DNA. In total, the table holds roughly 80,000 distinct CDR3 sequences. This rearrangement joins TRBV20-1 to TRBJ1-4; the TCRdb call, TRBD1, lacks DNA for checking. Source material: naive CXCR3+ CD8+ T cells from blood. Subset indicated: CD45RO-CCR7+CD27+CD95- naive CD8+ T cells expressing CXCR3 (TNR3+). This TCR came from a human donor in good health. Some clones in this sample may be carry-over from other donors' samples. CDR3 sequence: CSARDIGREDEKLFF.